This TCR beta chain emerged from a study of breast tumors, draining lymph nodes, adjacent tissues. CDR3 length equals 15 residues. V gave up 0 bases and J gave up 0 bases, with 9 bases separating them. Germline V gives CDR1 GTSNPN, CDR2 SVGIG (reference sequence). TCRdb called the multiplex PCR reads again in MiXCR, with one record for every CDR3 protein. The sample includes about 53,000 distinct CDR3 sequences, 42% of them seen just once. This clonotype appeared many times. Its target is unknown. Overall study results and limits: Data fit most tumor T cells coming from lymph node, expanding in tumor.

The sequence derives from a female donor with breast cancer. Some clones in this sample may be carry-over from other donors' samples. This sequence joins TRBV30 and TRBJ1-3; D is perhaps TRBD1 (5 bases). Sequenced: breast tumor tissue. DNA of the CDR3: TGTGCCTGGAGTGTACACAGGCCCTCTGGAAACACCATATATTTT. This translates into CAWSVHRPSGNTIYF.